This T cell receptor beta chain stems from a study of T cells in localized non-small cell lung cancer. Trimming took off 3 bases at V and 6 bases at J, with 10 bases between the two ends. Looked up from germline, CDR1 is SGHNT and CDR2 is YYREEE (reference sequence). CDR3 length: 12 residues. Clones were read by immunoSEQ multiplex PCR, and TCRdb kept only the in-frame ones, dropping some. The data contain 25,000 to 30,000 clones, around 82% of them singletons. Points on this clone: The antigen remains unidentified.

Points from the study as a whole: Without multi-region sequencing, intratumor heterogeneity could not be excluded. Across samples, adjacent lung featured a median around 56 of the top 100 tumor clones. Longer overall survival associated with higher blood T cell density; shorter survival with higher adjacent-lung clonality.

The sample in question was peripheral blood mononuclear cells, obtained before any cancer treatment. The V and J genes are TRBV5-4 and TRBJ2-7, with unresolved D. The source of this sequence is a man aged 35-75 years with stage III lung adenocarcinoma. As DNA, the CDR3 is TGTGCCAGCAGCTCGCTGTCGGGCGAGCAGTACGTC. Translation: CASSSLSGEQYV.